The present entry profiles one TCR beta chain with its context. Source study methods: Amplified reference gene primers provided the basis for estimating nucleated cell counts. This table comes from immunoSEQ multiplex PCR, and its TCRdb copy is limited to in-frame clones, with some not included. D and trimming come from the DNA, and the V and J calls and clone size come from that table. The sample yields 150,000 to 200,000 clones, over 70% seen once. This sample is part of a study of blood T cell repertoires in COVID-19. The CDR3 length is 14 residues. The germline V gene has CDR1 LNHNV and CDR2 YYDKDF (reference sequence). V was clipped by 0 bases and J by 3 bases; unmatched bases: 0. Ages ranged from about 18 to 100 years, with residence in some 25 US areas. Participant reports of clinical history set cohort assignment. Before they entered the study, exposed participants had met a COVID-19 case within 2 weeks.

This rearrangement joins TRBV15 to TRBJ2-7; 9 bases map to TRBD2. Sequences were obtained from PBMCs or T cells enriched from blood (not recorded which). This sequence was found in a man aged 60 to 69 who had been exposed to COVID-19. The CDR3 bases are TGTGCCACCAGCAGAGATAGCGGGAGCTACGAGCAGTACTTC. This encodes CATSRDSGSYEQYF.